The 4 T cell receptor beta chains below come from one sample, sequenced in a study of cytomegalovirus exposure and HLA in healthy donors. TCRdb keeps only in-frame clones here, not all; method: immunoSEQ multiplex PCR. The sample carries 150,000 to 200,000 clones, about 85% recorded once. The sequenced material came from PBMCs. These receptors originate from a man younger than 35 in good health and CMV-seropositive.

This clone was counted only a few times. The rearrangement joins TRBV7-9 to TRBJ1-2, with 9 bases identical to TRBD1. Trimming at V came to 5 bases and at J to 8 bases, leaving 12 bases not matched to a gene. Germline V gene lookup returns CDR1 SEHNR and CDR2 FQNEAQ (reference sequence). This CDR3 has 15 residues. CDR3 amino acids: CASSPAGDREEGYTF. The DNA for the CDR3 is TGTGCCAGCAGCCCCGCCGGGGACAGGGAGGAAGGCTACACCTTC.

The V call is TRBV9, the J call TRBJ2-3; 14 bases are a match to TRBD2. The trim removed 5 bases at V and 6 bases at J, leaving 11 bases unmatched. Germline V lookup: CDR1 SGDLS, CDR2 YYNGEE. This CDR3 spans 17 amino acids. CDR3 loop: CASRGLAGGGMGDTQYF. As DNA, the CDR3 is TGTGCCAGCAGAGGACTAGCGGGAGGAGGAATGGGGGATACGCAGTATTTT.

This clone was picked up one time. V usage is TRBV4-1 and J usage is TRBJ1-2; maybe TRBD1 (6 bases). The V end lost 0 bases, the J end lost 4 bases, and 9 bases lay between the germline ends. CDR3 length equals 14 residues. Germline CDR1 and CDR2: MGHRA and YSYEKL. The CDR3 loop is CASSQDTGSYGYTF. The CDR3 DNA follows: TGCGCCAGCAGCCAAGATACAGGGAGCTATGGCTACACCTTC.

On this clone: Distinct nucleotide sequences in the sample also encode this CDR3. V usage is TRBV25-1 and J usage is TRBJ1-1; no firm D call. The germline V gene has CDR1 MGHDK and CDR2 SYGVNS. This CDR3 contains 11 residues. Trimming took off 7 bases at V and 1 base at J, with 4 bases between the two ends. CDR3 DNA: TGTGCCAGCACTAGGAACACTGAAGCTTTCTTT. Translating it yields CASTRNTEAFF.